These 21 T cell receptor beta chains originate from one sample sequenced in a study of T-cell memory formation after mild COVID-19. MiXCR, run by TCRdb on the 5' RACE reads, gives a single entry per CDR3 protein. The table has around 300,000 distinct CDR3 sequences, about 13% seen once. Sequencing was performed on PBMCs or a T cell subset sorted from them (not recorded which). These receptor sequences come from a man in his late teens or twenties who had mild COVID-19 (a few samples of this study predate the infection). Cell type and time point are not known.

This clonotype was seen ten or more times. V usage is TRBV12-3 or TRBV12-4 and J usage is TRBJ2-5; 9 nucleotides line up with TRBD1. The CDR3 has 17 amino acids. J gave up 0 bases and V 6 bases, and 11 bases lay outside the gene matches. CDR3 DNA: TGTGCCAGCAGGGTGGGACAGGGATTGAGGTACCAAGAGACCCAGTACTTC. Its protein is CASRVGQGLRYQETQYF.

This clonotype showed up many times. The gene calls are TRBV7-2 and TRBJ1-2; D perhaps matches TRBD1 (5 bases). Per the germline V gene, CDR1 is SGHTA and CDR2 is FQGNSA. V was pared by 1 base and J by 8 bases, with 11 bases between. This CDR3 comprises 13 residues. CDR3: CASSLGQGGGYTF. The CDR3 nucleotides read TGTGCCAGCAGCTTAGGGCAGGGCGGAGGCTACACCTTC.

This clonotype was found a few times. This chain uses TRBV20-1 with TRBJ2-2; TRBD1 aligns across 10 bases. Trimming took 4 bases from V and 5 from J; bases not matched to a gene: 10. The germline CDR1 and CDR2 sequences are DFQATT and SNEGSKA (reference sequence). This CDR3 is 16 amino acids long. CDR3 loop: CSATTSGTGDTGELFF. The DNA for the CDR3 is TGCAGTGCTACTACCTCCGGGACAGGGGATACCGGGGAGCTGTTTTTT.

This clonotype was counted between two and nine times. The rearrangement uses TRBV20-1 and TRBJ1-3; D gene ambiguous. The germline gives CDR1 DFQATT, CDR2 SNEGSKA (reference sequence). Trimming left V 5 bases short and J 4 bases short, with 18 bases between. The CDR3 spans 15 residues. The chain's CDR3 is CSAALGSSAGNTIYF. CDR3 nucleotide sequence: TGCAGTGCTGCCCTCGGGAGTTCGGCCGGAAACACCATATATTTT.

This clonotype was seen many times. The chain links TRBV4-1 to TRBJ1-4; 10 bases are shared with TRBD1. The CDR3 totals 16 residues. Losses at the gene ends were 4 bases for V and 6 bases for J; bases not matched to a gene: 8. Germline V gene data show CDR1 as MGHRA and CDR2 as YSYEKL. The CDR3 nucleotides are TGCGCCAGCAGCCCCAGGGACAGGGGCCTACATGAAAAACTGTTTTTT. Encoded protein: CASSPRDRGLHEKLFF.

The table lists this clonotype with a few counts. The V call is TRBV18, the J call TRBJ2-7; unclear D gene. The CDR3 totals 13 residues. V lost 2 bases to trimming and J lost 4 bases, with 9 bases between them. Per the germline V gene, CDR1 is KGHSH and CDR2 is LQKENI. This CDR3 is CASSPGVGYEQYV. CDR3 sequence (DNA): TGTGCCAGCTCACCAGGGGTCGGGTACGAGCAGTACGTC.

This clonotype was detected ten times or more. The V and J genes are TRBV2 and TRBJ1-1; D perhaps matches TRBD1 (5 bases). With 5 bases removed from V and 3 bases from J, the gap between germline ends came to 16 bases. This CDR3 comprises 15 residues. Per germline, CDR1 SNHLY and CDR2 FYNNEI. The chain's CDR3 is CASSSGTAPDTEAFF. In DNA, the CDR3 is TGTGCCAGCAGTTCCGGGACCGCCCCGGACACTGAAGCTTTCTTT.

The chain links TRBV28 to TRBJ2-1; possibly TRBD2 for D (6 bases). V dropped 4 bases and J dropped 4 bases, with 17 bases sitting between them. Per germline, CDR1 MDHEN and CDR2 SYDVKM. The CDR3 is 16 residues long. CDR3 in DNA: TGTGCCAGCAGTTCCCTTGGGGGGAGAACGTACAATGAGCAGTTCTTC. Translation: CASSSLGGRTYNEQFF.

The sample holds a few counts of this clonotype. The chain recombines TRBV6-5 with TRBJ2-1; no clear D gene. This CDR3 is 16 amino acids long. The V end was cut by 7 bases, the J end by 1 base, with 17 bases between. Germline assignment: CDR1 MNHEY and CDR2 SVGAGI. The CDR3 DNA follows: TGTGCCAGCATCCCGCCCGGGTCCCTTTCCTACAATGAGCAGTTCTTC. Translating gives CASIPPGSLSYNEQFF.

This chain links TRBV2 with TRBJ1-5; unclear D gene. The V end lost 1 base, the J end lost 0 bases, and 10 bases lay between the germline ends. CDR1 is SNHLY, CDR2 FYNNEI, per germline. CDR3 length: 16 amino acids. Written as DNA, the CDR3 is TGTGCCAGCAGTGAAGGGTTGGTGTATAGCAATCAGCCCCAGCATTTT. Translation: CASSEGLVYSNQPQHF.

This clonotype was counted many times. The V call is TRBV4-2, the J call TRBJ2-1; no reliable D call. CDR1 LGHNA and CDR2 YNFKEQ come from the germline V gene. The length of the CDR3 is 13 residues. V lost 1 base, J lost 4 bases, and 5 bases lay in between. The CDR3 sequence is CASSQAKYNEQFF. The DNA of the CDR3 is TGTGCCAGCAGCCAAGCAAAGTACAATGAGCAGTTCTTC.

This clonotype was seen a few times. The chain recombines TRBV5-4 with TRBJ1-4; D gene unclear. Trimming removed 4 bases at V and 6 bases at J, with 13 bases between. The CDR3 is made up of 14 amino acids. Germline CDR1 SGHNT, CDR2 YYREEE (reference sequence). The CDR3 bases are TGTGCCAGCAGCCTTAAGGGCCTTGATGAAAAACTGTTTTTT. Protein product: CASSLKGLDEKLFF.

This clonotype was counted a few times. The chain is built from TRBV3-1 and TRBJ2-5; tentative D call: TRBD2 (6 bases). Germline V gene sequence: CDR1 LGHDT, CDR2 YNNKEL (reference sequence). The CDR3 runs to 15 residues. Trimming took off 4 bases at V and 5 bases at J, with 17 bases between the two ends. The CDR3 nucleotides are TGTGCCAGCAGCCCTGACGGAGGGAGTAGGGAGACCCAGTACTTC. Its translation is CASSPDGGSRETQYF.

This clonotype has just a few counts. The chain employs TRBV6-6 and TRBJ1-6; tentative D call: TRBD1 (5 bases). V lost 1 base and J 0 bases, leaving 19 bases between the germline ends. The CDR3 extends over 20 amino acids. Germline CDR1 MNHNY, CDR2 SVGAGI (reference sequence). The CDR3 nucleotides are TGTGCCAGCAGTTACTTCGCCCCGGGGGATTCTAGCTCCTATAATTCACCCCTCCACTTT. Protein product: CASSYFAPGDSSSYNSPLHF.

This clonotype was picked up many times. This chain links TRBV12-3 or TRBV12-4 with TRBJ2-5; D may be TRBD2 (6 bases). This CDR3 has 12 residues. V gave up 8 bases and J gave up 3 bases, with 10 bases separating them. The CDR3 nucleotides are TGTGCCAGCGGGCGGGGTAAAGAGACCCAGTACTTC. Its protein is CASGRGKETQYF.

This chain joins TRBV4-1 and TRBJ2-2; the D gene is possibly TRBD2 (6 bases). Germline lookup yields CDR1 MGHRA and CDR2 YSYEKL. This CDR3 is 12 amino acids long. Deletions cut 4 bases from V and 7 bases from J, with 7 bases between. The CDR3 DNA sequence: TGCGCCAGCAGCCGGGGGGTCGGGGAGCTGTTTTTT. Protein sequence: CASSRGVGELFF.

The CDR3 reads CAISPPGAAVDTQYF. In DNA, the CDR3 is TGTGCCATCAGTCCTCCGGGAGCGGCGGTTGATACGCAGTATTTT. The V gene is TRBV10-3, the J gene TRBJ2-3, with D perhaps matching TRBD2 (6 bases). The CDR3 consists of 15 residues. Per germline, CDR1 ENHRY and CDR2 SYGVKD. Between the trimmed V and J ends, which lost 5 bases and 6 bases, there was a span of 18 bases.

This clonotype was counted between two and nine times. The chain employs TRBV12-3 or TRBV12-4 and TRBJ2-7; D perhaps matches TRBD2 (5 bases). With 4 bases removed from V and 1 base from J, the gap between germline ends came to 8 bases. There are 13 residues in the CDR3. The CDR3 sequence: CASSSGLSYEQYF. The CDR3 DNA is TGTGCCAGCAGTTCCGGACTTTCCTACGAGCAGTACTTC.

In its sample, this clonotype was seen a few times. The CDR3, as DNA: TGCGCCAGCAGCTCGGACAGGGGAGAGACTGGCTACACCTTC. Protein: CASSSDRGETGYTF. V is TRBV5-1 and J is TRBJ1-2; 9 bases align to TRBD1. The V gene's germline CDR1 is SGHRS and CDR2 YFSETQ. This CDR3 comprises 14 residues. V lost 3 bases and J lost 7; bases outside the gene matches: 7.

This clonotype was seen ten or more times. The chain recombines TRBV7-2 with TRBJ2-5; TRBD1 aligns across 10 bases. The trim removed 3 bases at V and 5 bases at J, leaving 9 bases unmatched. Germline V CDR1 and CDR2: SGHTA, FQGNSA. This CDR3 has 16 amino acids. The CDR3 bases are TGTGCCAGCAGCTTCCTGGGACAGGGGAGTTTGGAGACCCAGTACTTC. This encodes CASSFLGQGSLETQYF.

In this sample, this clonotype turned up many times. This rearrangement joins TRBV7-2 to TRBJ2-3; 11 bases map to TRBD2. CDR3 length: 16 residues. Germline V gene sequence: CDR1 SGHTA, CDR2 FQGNSA. The V and J ends lost 5 bases and 4 bases, in that order; junction bases with no gene match: 8. The CDR3 is CASSGTGTSGSDTQYF. DNA for the CDR3: TGTGCCAGCAGCGGAACCGGGACTAGCGGATCAGATACGCAGTATTTT.